This passage covers 20 T cell receptor beta chains from one sample sequenced in a study of T cells after yellow fever vaccination. From the 5' RACE reads, TCRdb called clonotypes with MiXCR, one entry per CDR3 protein. The sample holds tens of thousands of distinct CDR3 sequences, approximately 7.3% seen once. The specimen was CD8+ T cells sorted from PBMCs, collected around 10 days after the first yellow fever vaccination. These receptors were collected from a man aged 18 to 30 who received the YFV17D yellow fever vaccine.

The rearrangement uses TRBV19 and TRBJ1-5; D is perhaps TRBD1 (5 bases). The germline V and J ends were trimmed by 4 bases and 6 bases, with 7 bases remaining between them. The germline gives CDR1 LNHDA, CDR2 SQIVND (reference sequence). This CDR3 has 12 amino acids. This chain's CDR3 is CASSTGSQPQHF. The CDR3 DNA reads TGTGCCAGTAGTACAGGGAGTCAGCCCCAGCATTTT.

This clonotype came up a few times. J is TRBJ2-2 and V is TRBV12-3 or TRBV12-4; D unclear. Trimming shortened V by 5 bases and J by 1 base, and 8 bases separated the two germline ends. The CDR3 sequence is 14 residues long. This CDR3 reads CASSRNLNTGELFF. The DNA of the CDR3 is TGTGCCAGCAGTAGGAATCTGAACACCGGGGAGCTGTTTTTT.

This clonotype was observed a handful of times. The genes are TRBV9 and TRBJ1-1, with D hard to call. Germline CDR1 SGDLS, CDR2 YYNGEE. Trimming removed 5 bases at V and 1 base at J, with 18 bases between. The CDR3 is made up of 16 amino acids. CDR3 nucleotide sequence: TGTGCCAGCAGTGCCCGAGAAAGTGGTTGGAACACTGAAGCTTTCTTT. Translating it yields CASSARESGWNTEAFF. The variable domain in full, completed from reference TRBV9 and TRBJ1-1, reads DSGVTQTPKHLITATGQRVTLRCSPRSGDLSVYWYQQSLDQGLQFLIQYYNGEERAKGNILERFSAQQFPDLHSELNLSSLELGDSALYFCASSARESGWNTEAFFGQGTRLTVV.

The V gene is TRBV24-1, the J gene TRBJ2-5, with 11 bases lining up with TRBD2. The CDR3 runs 13 residues. After removal of 7 bases from V and 3 bases from J, the junction contained 0 bases not matched to a gene. The germline V gene encodes CDR1 KGHDR and CDR2 SFDVKD. The CDR3 DNA reads as TGTGCCACCAGGGGACTAGCGGAAGAGACCCAGTACTTC. It specifies CATRGLAEETQYF.

In the case of this clonotype: A much larger clonotype is one base distant, so this may be a read error. The CDR3 is CASSLTSAYNEQFF. Written as DNA, the CDR3 is TGCGCCAGCAGCCTGACTAGCGCGTACAATGAGCAGTTCTTC. The J gene is TRBJ2-1, the V gene TRBV5-1; 8 nucleotides line up with TRBD2. This CDR3 is built from 14 residues. Per germline, CDR1 SGHRS and CDR2 YFSETQ. Trimming cost V 4 bases and J 4 bases; bases outside gene matches: 4.

The count of this clonotype is one. This clone may be a read error of a much larger clone one base away. The chain links TRBV20-1 to TRBJ2-1; D is perhaps TRBD1 or TRBD2 (5 bases each). V was shortened by 5 bases and J by 5 bases, with 19 bases between the two germline ends. Germline V gene sequence: CDR1 DFQATT, CDR2 SNEGSKA (reference sequence). This CDR3 is 15 amino acids long. The CDR3 is CSASPDGASHNEQFF. The CDR3 bases are TGCAGTGCTTCCCCGGACGGGGCTTCCCACAATGAGCAGTTCTTC.

This rearrangement joins TRBV5-1 to TRBJ2-7; the match to TRBD1 covers 7 bases. This CDR3 has 17 amino acids. V gave up 1 base and J gave up 6 bases; unmatched junction bases: 16. The V gene's germline CDR1 is SGHRS and CDR2 YFSETQ. The CDR3 DNA reads as TGCGCCAGCAGCTTGTTAATAGTCGACAGGGCCCAGGGCGAGCAGTACTTC. Translation gives CASSLLIVDRAQGEQYF.

V usage is TRBV6-5 and J usage is TRBJ2-5, with 8 nucleotides matching TRBD2. Trimming at V came to 0 bases and at J to 5 bases, leaving 8 bases not matched to a gene. Per germline, CDR1 MNHEY and CDR2 SVGAGI. The CDR3 is made up of 16 amino acids. CDR3 sequence: CASSYSRRGAVETQYF. The CDR3 DNA reads TGTGCCAGCAGTTACTCCAGGCGGGGGGCCGTCGAGACCCAGTACTTC.

This clonotype was seen more than once but under ten times. The gene calls are TRBV7-3 and TRBJ2-5; D is undetermined. CDR3 size: 14 residues. Germline V gene data show CDR1 as SGHTA and CDR2 as FQGTGA. Trimming stripped 5 bases from V and 7 bases from J, with 17 bases between. The CDR3 DNA sequence: TGTGCCAGCAGCCCCCACGGATCCGAGAGGACCCAGTACTTC. It yields the protein CASSPHGSERTQYF.

This clonotype was observed a handful of times. One end of the junction is discordant with germline, which a read error may explain. The rearrangement joins TRBV7-6 to TRBJ2-1, with D possibly matching TRBD2 (5 bases). The V gene's germline CDR1 is SGHVS and CDR2 FNYEAQ. CDR3 length: 12 residues. CDR3: CASSLGGLGVIF. Written as DNA, the CDR3 is TGTGCCAGCAGCTTAGGGGGTTTGGGAGTGATATTC.

The CDR3 nucleotides are TGTGCCAGCAGCTGGCGGGGGGGCCCCCCAGATACGCAGTATTTT. Residues: CASSWRGGPPDTQYF. The rearrangement uses TRBV3-1 and TRBJ2-3, with TRBD2 matching 9 bases. Trimming removed 5 bases from V and 4 bases from J; junction bases left unmatched: 7. The CDR3 is 15 residues long. From germline, CDR1 is LGHDT and CDR2 YNNKEL (reference sequence).

This clonotype has a count of ten or more. The J gene is TRBJ2-7, the V gene TRBV28, with 7 bases matching TRBD2. Germline CDR1 is MDHEN and CDR2 is SYDVKM. The length of the CDR3 is 15 residues. V dropped 6 bases and J dropped 4; count of bases not matched to a gene: 12. The CDR3 bases are TGTGCCAGCAGCGTACACCCGTCGGGGGGTTACGAGCAGTACGTC. Translation: CASSVHPSGGYEQYV.

In the case of this clonotype: A much bigger clone sits one base away, suggesting this may be a read error. The chain combines TRBV7-6 with TRBJ2-2; no reliable D call. The CDR3 sequence is 15 residues long. The germline V gene has CDR1 SGHVS and CDR2 FNYEAQ. Trimming cost V 5 bases and J 3 bases, with 13 bases left between them. The CDR3 is CASSGRIAYTGELFF. In DNA form, the CDR3 reads TGTGCCAGCAGCGGAAGGATTGCGTACACCGGGGAGCTGTTTTTT.

This clonotype was detected a few times. V and J are TRBV15 and TRBJ2-7; 8 nucleotides align to TRBD1. V was clipped by 2 bases and J by 7 bases; unmatched bases: 19. In germline, CDR1 is LNHNV, CDR2 YYDKDF (reference sequence). The CDR3 has 18 residues. The CDR3 sequence is CATSRIGAGQGGTGEQYF. In DNA, the CDR3 is TGTGCCACCAGCAGAATAGGGGCTGGACAGGGAGGCACTGGTGAGCAGTACTTC.

This clonotype occurred many times. This chain uses TRBV20-1 with TRBJ1-1; D unclear. The V end was cut by 5 bases, the J end by 1 base, with 14 bases between. CDR3 length equals 14 residues. CDR1 and CDR2 from the germline V gene are DFQATT and SNEGSKA (reference sequence). The DNA for the CDR3 is TGCAGTGCTTACTCCTCCCGACAGAACACTGAAGCTTTCTTT. Translated: CSAYSSRQNTEAFF.

This clonotype was counted ten times or more. The chain recombines TRBV7-9 with TRBJ2-1, with D possibly matching TRBD1 (5 bases). V shed 1 base and J shed 2 bases, with 12 bases lying between them. In germline, CDR1 is SEHNR, CDR2 FQNEAQ (reference sequence). There are 16 residues in the CDR3. CDR3 loop: CASSLGEARAYNEQFF. The CDR3 DNA is TGTGCCAGCAGCTTAGGAGAGGCCAGGGCCTACAATGAGCAGTTCTTC.

V gene TRBV10-2 combines with J gene TRBJ2-5, with D tentatively TRBD2 (6 bases). V lost 4 bases and J lost 1, with 10 bases in between. Germline CDR1 and CDR2: WSHSY and SAAADI. The CDR3 is 14 amino acids. The CDR3 coding sequence is TGCGCCAGCAGTGCCAGGACTACCCAAGAGACCCAGTACTTC. Translating it yields CASSARTTQETQYF.

This clonotype was seen at least ten times. The rearrangement links TRBV12-3 or TRBV12-4 to TRBJ2-7; D is uncertain. The CDR3 has 14 residues. V was cut by 6 bases and J by 3 bases, with 15 bases left in between. This CDR3 reads CASSSSRAHYEQYF. Written as DNA, the CDR3 is TGTGCCAGCAGCTCCTCGAGAGCTCACTACGAGCAGTACTTC.

This clonotype was seen more than once but under ten times. The rearrangement links TRBV7-8 to TRBJ2-1; 10 positions agree with TRBD2. CDR3 length equals 16 residues. Germline values: CDR1 SGHVS, CDR2 FQNEAQ. The V and J ends lost 5 bases and 9 bases, in that order; junction bases with no gene match: 13. The CDR3 sequence: CASSAPASGGFLEQFF. CDR3 sequence (DNA): TGTGCCAGCAGCGCCCCCGCTAGCGGGGGCTTCCTTGAGCAGTTCTTC.

This clonotype has a count of ten or more. The chain joins TRBV28 to TRBJ2-3, with TRBD1 identical over 9 bases. Germline V gene data show CDR1 as MDHEN and CDR2 as SYDVKM. The CDR3 runs 15 residues. V dropped 7 bases and J dropped 0; count of bases not matched to a gene: 5. The CDR3 loop reads CASTSGQGSTDTQYF. The CDR3, as DNA: TGTGCCAGCACATCGGGACAGGGAAGCACAGATACGCAGTATTTT.